The 7 T cell receptor beta chains reported below all come from one sample, sequenced in a study of T cell responses to AZD1222 COVID-19 vaccine. Sequenced by immunoSEQ multiplex PCR; TCRdb stores in-frame clones only, minus some. Of 90,000 to 120,000 clones listed, approximately 89% are singletons. The sample was peripheral blood, taken 28 days after the second dose of the MenACWY control vaccine. All receptors come from an adult who received the MenACWY meningococcal vaccine as a control.

This chain links TRBV4-3 with TRBJ2-1; 9 bases line up with TRBD2. Per the germline V gene, CDR1 is LGHNA and CDR2 is YSLEER. J was trimmed by 10 bases and V by 4 bases; bases with no gene match: 11. The CDR3 loop spans 15 amino acids. The CDR3 spells CASSRAAGGPREQFF. CDR3 DNA sequence: TGCGCCAGCAGCCGGGCGGCGGGGGGGCCTCGAGAGCAGTTCTTC.

Of note for this clone: A read error may produce the germline difference seen at one junction end. The gene calls are TRBV4-2 and TRBJ2-2; D ambiguous. Germline V CDR1 and CDR2: LGHNA, YNFKEQ. This CDR3 has 15 residues. The CDR3 DNA sequence: TGTGCCAGCACCCAAGGATGGGCAAACACCGGGGAGCTGTTTTTT. As protein: CASTQGWANTGELFF.

This clone was counted a single time. The V call is TRBV10-3, the J call TRBJ2-1, with 8 nucleotides matching TRBD2. The V and J ends lost 8 bases and 8 bases, in that order; junction bases with no gene match: 8. The CDR3 totals 13 residues. Germline CDR1 and CDR2: ENHRY and SYGVKD. The CDR3 reads CAIRGGTYDEQFF. Written as DNA, the CDR3 is TGTGCCATCCGGGGGGGAACTTACGATGAGCAGTTCTTC.

The rearrangement uses TRBV5-1 and TRBJ1-2, with TRBD1 matching 7 bases. CDR1 is SGHRS, CDR2 YFSETQ, per germline. The V gene end was trimmed by 2 bases and the J gene end by 6 bases; junction bases not matched to a gene: 10. The CDR3 runs 15 residues. The CDR3 DNA follows: TGCGCCAGCAGCTTATACATAACAGGGGTGGATGGCTACACCTTC. Translating it yields CASSLYITGVDGYTF.

CDR3 residues: CASSHLTGNYGYTF. CDR3 nucleotides: TGTGCCAGCAGCCATCTCACAGGGAACTATGGCTACACCTTC. The chain is built from TRBV27 and TRBJ1-2; the D gene is possibly TRBD1 (6 bases). CDR1 is MNHEY, CDR2 SMNVEV, per germline (reference sequence). The V and J ends lost 6 bases and 2 bases respectively, with 13 bases between them. This CDR3 is built from 14 residues.

The CDR3, as DNA: TGTGCCAGCAGCTCGTTACCCGGGGGGCGCGGCGGGGAGCTGTTTTTT. Residues: CASSSLPGGRGGELFF. The rearrangement uses TRBV7-2 and TRBJ2-2; D possibly corresponds to TRBD2 (7 bases). The germline V and J ends were trimmed by 4 bases and 7 bases, with 19 bases remaining between them. The germline gives CDR1 SGHTA, CDR2 FQGNSA. This CDR3 contains 16 residues.

This chain connects TRBV4-3 to TRBJ1-4; TRBD1 aligns across 7 bases. The CDR3 consists of 15 residues. Germline CDR1 is LGHNA and CDR2 is YSLEER. Trimming removed 5 bases from V and 7 bases from J; junction bases left unmatched: 10. This CDR3 is CASSTQTTGSEKLFF. DNA of the CDR3: TGCGCCAGCAGCACGCAGACGACAGGGAGTGAAAAACTGTTTTTT.